This is a list of T cell receptor beta chains from one sample in a study of radiotherapy plus CTLA-4 blockade in lung cancer. TCRdb's copy holds only in-frame clones and misses some; the assay was immunoSEQ multiplex PCR. The repertoire has about 59,000 clones, around 76% of them found once; the top ten carry around 2.8%. The sequencing here drew on peripheral blood, taken from a patient treated with radiotherapy plus ipilimumab. These receptors all come from a human donor with non-small cell lung cancer who had a complete response to radiotherapy plus ipilimumab. Both conserved end residues are part of each CDR3. Each record gives: J gene, clone size, D gene, CDR3 length, V gene, CDR3 protein, CDR3 DNA. D genes are given only for firm matches. Only part of the rows carry a size: once, few, many, or a class if the clone is expanded.

j_gene: TRBJ1-6; abundance: NA; d_gene: NA; len: 16; v_gene: TRBV19; CDR3aa: CASSTRTGFYNSPLHF; CDR3nt: TGTGCCAGTAGTACCCGAACGGGTTTCTATAATTCCCCCCTCCACTTT
j_gene: TRBJ1-2; abundance: NA; d_gene: TRBD1; len: 18; v_gene: TRBV5-1; CDR3aa: CASRTGQGGFPSNYGYTF; CDR3nt: TGCGCCAGCAGAACTGGACAGGGAGGATTCCCCTCAAACTATGGCTACACCTTC
j_gene: TRBJ2-7; abundance: NA; d_gene: NA; len: 16; v_gene: TRBV27; CDR3aa: CASRIWRGRTSYEQYF; CDR3nt: TGTGCCAGCAGGATTTGGCGGGGCAGAACTTCCTACGAGCAGTACTTC
j_gene: TRBJ1-6; abundance: NA; d_gene: NA; len: 14; v_gene: TRBV5-1; CDR3aa: CASSLVGGGSPLHF; CDR3nt: TGCGCCAGCAGCTTGGTGGGGGGGGGATCACCCCTCCACTTT
j_gene: TRBJ1-3; abundance: NA; d_gene: NA; len: 19; v_gene: TRBV4-3; CDR3aa: CASSQTRQQGILGRNTIYF; CDR3nt: TGCGCCAGCAGCCAGACACGTCAACAGGGTATCCTCGGGCGAAACACCATATATTTT
j_gene: TRBJ1-1; abundance: NA; d_gene: TRBD1; len: 15; v_gene: TRBV4-1; CDR3aa: CASSQADRDLPEAFF; CDR3nt: TGCGCCAGCAGCCAAGCCGACAGGGATCTACCTGAAGCTTTCTTT
j_gene: TRBJ2-5; abundance: NA; d_gene: TRBD2; len: 15; v_gene: TRBV6-6; CDR3aa: CASSLRGGVGETQYF; CDR3nt: TGTGCCAGCAGTCTGCGGGGGGGCGTGGGAGAGACCCAGTACTTC
j_gene: TRBJ2-7; abundance: NA; d_gene: TRBD2; len: 16; v_gene: TRBV10-3; CDR3aa: CATSLGETSGSNEQYF; CDR3nt: TGTGCCACCTCCCTAGGGGAAACTAGCGGGAGTAACGAGCAGTACTTC
j_gene: TRBJ2-7; abundance: NA; d_gene: NA; len: 13; v_gene: TRBV19; CDR3aa: CASSRGLHYEQYF; CDR3nt: TGTGCCAGTAGTAGGGGACTTCACTACGAGCAGTACTTC
j_gene: TRBJ2-5; abundance: once; d_gene: TRBD1; len: 14; v_gene: TRBV18; CDR3aa: CASSPRDRGETQYF; CDR3nt: TGTGCCAGCTCACCACGGGACAGGGGGGAGACCCAGTACTTC
j_gene: TRBJ1-1; abundance: NA; d_gene: NA; len: 15; v_gene: TRBV4-1; CDR3aa: CASSQVVTANTEAFF; CDR3nt: TGCGCCAGCAGCCAAGTGGTCACAGCGAACACTGAAGCTTTCTTT
j_gene: TRBJ1-1; abundance: NA; d_gene: NA; len: 14; v_gene: TRBV5-6; CDR3aa: CASSFNRVMIEAFF; CDR3nt: TGTGCCAGCAGCTTCAACAGGGTGATGATTGAAGCTTTCTTT
j_gene: TRBJ1-3; abundance: NA; d_gene: NA; len: 14; v_gene: TRBV28; CDR3aa: CASSSTGTGNTIYF; CDR3nt: TGTGCCAGCAGCTCAACAGGGACTGGAAACACCATATATTTT
j_gene: TRBJ2-7; abundance: few; d_gene: TRBD2; len: 13; v_gene: TRBV2; CDR3aa: CASSSGTTYEQYF; CDR3nt: TGTGCCAGCTCAAGCGGGACCACCTACGAGCAGTACTTC
j_gene: TRBJ1-5; abundance: NA; d_gene: NA; len: 13; v_gene: TRBV19; CDR3aa: CASSTQGNQPQHF; CDR3nt: TGTGCCAGTAGTACACAGGGCAATCAGCCCCAGCATTTT
j_gene: TRBJ2-6; abundance: NA; d_gene: TRBD2; len: 16; v_gene: TRBV11-3; CDR3aa: CASSPGGSSGANVLTF; CDR3nt: TGTGCCAGCAGCCCGGGAGGGAGCTCTGGGGCCAACGTCCTGACTTTC
j_gene: TRBJ2-2; abundance: NA; d_gene: TRBD2; len: 15; v_gene: TRBV6-5; CDR3aa: CASSYGTINTGELFF; CDR3nt: TGTGCCAGCAGTTACGGGACTATTAACACCGGGGAGCTGTTTTTT
j_gene: TRBJ2-5; abundance: NA; d_gene: TRBD2; len: 13; v_gene: TRBV30; CDR3aa: CAWGTSGSETQYF; CDR3nt: TGTGCCTGGGGGACTAGCGGGAGTGAGACCCAGTACTTC
j_gene: TRBJ1-5; abundance: NA; d_gene: TRBD1; len: 15; v_gene: TRBV6-5; CDR3aa: CASSIDRGSNQPQHF; CDR3nt: TGTGCCAGCAGTATAGACAGGGGGAGCAATCAGCCCCAGCATTTT
j_gene: TRBJ2-2; abundance: many; d_gene: NA; len: 12; v_gene: TRBV6-6; CDR3aa: CASTPYRGGVFF; CDR3nt: TGTGCCAGCACCCCCTATAGAGGGGGGGTGTTTTTT
j_gene: TRBJ2-4; abundance: once; d_gene: NA; len: 15; v_gene: TRBV28; CDR3aa: CASSLSRGVGNIQYF; CDR3nt: TGTGCCAGCAGTCTCTCCCGGGGAGTAGGGAACATTCAGTACTTC
j_gene: TRBJ2-3; abundance: NA; d_gene: TRBD2; len: 16; v_gene: TRBV7-2; CDR3aa: CASSLDALAGLDTQYF; CDR3nt: TGTGCCAGCAGCTTAGATGCACTAGCGGGGTTAGATACGCAGTATTTT
j_gene: TRBJ2-7; abundance: few; d_gene: TRBD1; len: 14; v_gene: TRBV7-9; CDR3aa: CASSPRQGPYEQYF; CDR3nt: TGTGCCAGCAGCCCCCGACAGGGACCCTACGAGCAGTACTTC
j_gene: TRBJ2-7; abundance: NA; d_gene: TRBD1; len: 14; v_gene: TRBV7-3; CDR3aa: CASSPGTGSYEQYF; CDR3nt: TGTGCCAGCAGCCCAGGGACAGGCTCCTACGAGCAGTACTTC
j_gene: TRBJ2-1; abundance: NA; d_gene: TRBD1; len: 13; v_gene: TRBV28; CDR3aa: CASSLIDRVSQFF; CDR3nt: TGTGCCAGCAGCCTCATCGACAGGGTCTCGCAGTTCTTC
j_gene: TRBJ1-2; abundance: NA; d_gene: NA; len: 16; v_gene: TRBV30; CDR3aa: CAWSVARTLQGYGYTF; CDR3nt: TGTGCCTGGAGTGTCGCGCGGACACTTCAAGGCTATGGCTACACCTTC
j_gene: TRBJ2-3; abundance: NA; d_gene: NA; len: 17; v_gene: TRBV7-2; CDR3aa: CASSLDPRSGSTDTQYF; CDR3nt: TGTGCCAGCAGCTTAGACCCTCGGAGCGGTAGCACAGATACGCAGTATTTT
j_gene: TRBJ1-2; abundance: NA; d_gene: TRBD1; len: 14; v_gene: TRBV6-6; CDR3aa: CASSRTGANYGYTF; CDR3nt: TGTGCCAGCAGTCGGACAGGAGCTAACTATGGCTACACCTTC
j_gene: TRBJ2-2; abundance: NA; d_gene: NA; len: 15; v_gene: TRBV5-6; CDR3aa: CASSLRGGNTGELFF; CDR3nt: TGTGCCAGCAGCTTACGAGGGGGGAACACCGGGGAGCTGTTTTTT
j_gene: TRBJ1-1; abundance: medium-sized; d_gene: TRBD1; len: 15; v_gene: TRBV5-1; CDR3aa: CASSLTGGSGTEAFF; CDR3nt: TGCGCCAGCAGCTTGACAGGGGGAAGTGGCACTGAAGCTTTCTTT
j_gene: TRBJ1-4; abundance: NA; d_gene: NA; len: 15; v_gene: TRBV11-2; CDR3aa: CASSLDPRRAEKLFF; CDR3nt: TGTGCCAGCAGCTTAGATCCGAGGAGGGCCGAAAAACTGTTTTTT
j_gene: TRBJ2-7; abundance: NA; d_gene: NA; len: 14; v_gene: TRBV4-1; CDR3aa: CASSQAGTYYEQYF; CDR3nt: TGCGCCAGCAGCCAAGCAGGGACTTACTACGAGCAGTACTTC
j_gene: TRBJ1-3; abundance: NA; d_gene: TRBD1; len: 17; v_gene: TRBV2; CDR3aa: CAYSPGTGLSSGNTIYF; CDR3nt: TGTGCCTATAGTCCCGGGACAGGCCTGAGCTCTGGAAACACCATATATTTT
j_gene: TRBJ1-2; abundance: NA; d_gene: TRBD1; len: 13; v_gene: TRBV28; CDR3aa: CASSGGQWNGYTF; CDR3nt: TGTGCCAGCAGCGGGGGACAGTGGAATGGCTACACCTTC
j_gene: TRBJ2-3; abundance: NA; d_gene: TRBD1; len: 14; v_gene: TRBV19; CDR3aa: CASSIWNRGDTQYF; CDR3nt: TGTGCCAGTAGTATTTGGAACAGGGGAGATACGCAGTATTTT
j_gene: TRBJ2-7; abundance: NA; d_gene: NA; len: 15; v_gene: TRBV18; CDR3aa: CASSRSRSDAYEQYF; CDR3nt: TGTGCCAGCTCGAGAAGCCGGAGCGACGCCTACGAGCAGTACTTC
j_gene: TRBJ2-7; abundance: NA; d_gene: TRBD1; len: 14; v_gene: TRBV27; CDR3aa: CASRPGQRSYEQYF; CDR3nt: TGTGCCAGCAGACCGGGACAGCGTTCCTACGAGCAGTACTTC
j_gene: TRBJ1-4; abundance: NA; d_gene: NA; len: 14; v_gene: TRBV2; CDR3aa: CASKGGATNEKLFF; CDR3nt: TGTGCCAGCAAAGGCGGTGCAACTAATGAAAAACTGTTTTTT
j_gene: TRBJ2-3; abundance: NA; d_gene: NA; len: 12; v_gene: TRBV19; CDR3aa: CASSIRNREQYF; CDR3nt: TGTGCCAGTAGTATACGGAACAGGGAGCAGTATTTT
j_gene: TRBJ1-1; abundance: NA; d_gene: TRBD1; len: 15; v_gene: TRBV28; CDR3aa: CASSSAGTGGTEAFF; CDR3nt: TGTGCCAGCAGTTCAGCCGGGACAGGGGGCACTGAAGCTTTCTTT
j_gene: TRBJ2-3; abundance: NA; d_gene: TRBD2; len: 15; v_gene: TRBV5-5; CDR3aa: CASSLPSGSTDTQYF; CDR3nt: TGTGCCAGCAGCTTACCTAGCGGCAGCACAGATACGCAGTATTTT
j_gene: TRBJ1-1; abundance: NA; d_gene: NA; len: 13; v_gene: TRBV6-5; CDR3aa: CASSQSRGTEAFF; CDR3nt: TGTGCCAGCAGCCAATCCCGGGGCACTGAAGCTTTCTTT
j_gene: TRBJ1-1; abundance: NA; d_gene: NA; len: 12; v_gene: TRBV5-4; CDR3aa: CASSPRNTEAFF; CDR3nt: TGTGCCAGCAGTCCCAGGAACACTGAAGCTTTCTTT
j_gene: TRBJ1-1; abundance: NA; d_gene: NA; len: 13; v_gene: TRBV18; CDR3aa: CASSQGRGTEAFF; CDR3nt: TGTGCCAGCTCACAGGGGCGAGGAACCGAAGCTTTCTTT
j_gene: TRBJ1-1; abundance: NA; d_gene: NA; len: 16; v_gene: TRBV19; CDR3aa: CASSHRVFVRNTEAFF; CDR3nt: TGTGCCAGTAGCCACCGGGTATTTGTGCGGAACACTGAAGCTTTCTTT
j_gene: TRBJ2-3; abundance: few; d_gene: NA; len: 16; v_gene: TRBV5-1; CDR3aa: CASSLGTGAWADTQYF; CDR3nt: TGCGCCAGCAGCTTGGGAACGGGAGCTTGGGCAGATACGCAGTATTTT
j_gene: TRBJ2-7; abundance: once; d_gene: NA; len: 15; v_gene: TRBV2; CDR3aa: CASIPRGPTSYEQYF; CDR3nt: TGTGCCAGCATTCCCAGGGGACCTACGTCCTACGAGCAGTACTTC
j_gene: TRBJ2-3; abundance: NA; d_gene: TRBD1; len: 15; v_gene: TRBV6-5; CDR3aa: CASSSKTGVTDTQYF; CDR3nt: TGTGCCAGCAGTTCCAAGACAGGGGTTACAGATACGCAGTATTTT
j_gene: TRBJ2-7; abundance: NA; d_gene: NA; len: 15; v_gene: TRBV4-2; CDR3aa: CASSQDLGLTYEQYF; CDR3nt: TGTGCCAGCAGCCAAGATCTGGGCTTAACCTACGAGCAGTACTTC